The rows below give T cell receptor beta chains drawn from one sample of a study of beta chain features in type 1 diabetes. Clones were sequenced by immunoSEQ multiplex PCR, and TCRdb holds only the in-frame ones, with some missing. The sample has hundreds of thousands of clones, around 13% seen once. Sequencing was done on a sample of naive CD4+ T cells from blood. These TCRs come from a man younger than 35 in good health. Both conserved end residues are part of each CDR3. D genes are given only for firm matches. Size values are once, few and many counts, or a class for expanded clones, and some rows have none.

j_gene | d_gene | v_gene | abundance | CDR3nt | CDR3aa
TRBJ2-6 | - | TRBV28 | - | TGTGCCAGCAGTCTACCAGGGGCTGGGGCCAACGTCCTGACTTTC | CASSLPGAGANVLTF
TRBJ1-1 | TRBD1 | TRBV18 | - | TGTGCCAGCTCACCCGGGACAGGGGGCACTGAAGCTTTCTTT | CASSPGTGGTEAFF
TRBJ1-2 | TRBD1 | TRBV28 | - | TGTGCCAGCAGTCTGACAGGGGTCGCTATCTATGGCTACACCTTC | CASSLTGVAIYGYTF
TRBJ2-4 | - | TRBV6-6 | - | TGTGCCAGCAGGCCACCCAGGCAGAACATTCAGTACTTC | CASRPPRQNIQYF
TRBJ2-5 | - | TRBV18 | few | TGTGCCAGCTTCCAAGTTCCCTCCGGGTGGGAGACCCAGTACTTC | CASFQVPSGWETQYF
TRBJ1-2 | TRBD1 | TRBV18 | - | TGTGCCAGCTCACAAGACCAGGGGGCGCAGAACTATGGCTACACCTTC | CASSQDQGAQNYGYTF
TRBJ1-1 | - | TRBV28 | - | TGTGCCAGCAGGACTGTGGGGAGGAACCCGAACACTGAAGCTTTCTTT | CASRTVGRNPNTEAFF
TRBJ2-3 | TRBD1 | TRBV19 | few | TGTGCCAGTACCGAAACCGGGACAGGAGGAGATACGCAGTATTTT | CASTETGTGGDTQYF
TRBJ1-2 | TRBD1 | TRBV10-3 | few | TGTGCCATCAGTGAGAGGGGACAGGGTTCCGGCTACACCTTC | CAISERGQGSGYTF
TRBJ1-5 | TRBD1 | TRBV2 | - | TGTGCCAGCAGTGAGACAGGGAGGTATCAGCCCCAGCATTTT | CASSETGRYQPQHF
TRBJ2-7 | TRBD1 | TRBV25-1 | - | TGTGCCAGCAGTGAGACCGGACAGGGCCGACTCGAGCAGTACTTC | CASSETGQGRLEQYF
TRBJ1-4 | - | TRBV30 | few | TGTGCCTGGGGGGAGGACCGTAATGAAAAACTGTTTTTT | CAWGEDRNEKLFF
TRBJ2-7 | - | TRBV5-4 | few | TGTGCCAGCAGCTCACCCGACAGGTACGAGCAGTACTTC | CASSSPDRYEQYF
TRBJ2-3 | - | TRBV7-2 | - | TGTGCCAGCAGCTTAGCTGGGGCTGGGACAGATACGCAGTATTTT | CASSLAGAGTDTQYF
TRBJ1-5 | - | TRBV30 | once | TGTGCCTGGAATTGGGGAGAGGGTCAGCCCCAGCATTTT | CAWNWGEGQPQHF
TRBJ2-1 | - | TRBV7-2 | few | TGTGCCAGCAGCTCCTCCTCCTACAATGAGCAGTTCTTC | CASSSSSYNEQFF
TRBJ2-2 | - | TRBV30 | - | TGTGCCTGGAGTCCGACTTTCACCGGGGAGCTGTTTTTT | CAWSPTFTGELFF
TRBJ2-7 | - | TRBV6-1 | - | TGTGCCAGCAGTGAAGCTTGGCAGGTTTCCTACGAGCAGTACTTC | CASSEAWQVSYEQYF
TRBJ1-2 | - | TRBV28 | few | TGTGCCGTTCAGGGGAATTCGCCTTATGGCTACACCTTC | CAVQGNSPYGYTF
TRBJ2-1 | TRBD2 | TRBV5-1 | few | TGCGCCAGCACCAGGATGGGACTAGGGAGGGGCAATGAGCAGTTCTTC | CASTRMGLGRGNEQFF
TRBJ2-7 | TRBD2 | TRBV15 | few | TGTGCCACCAGCAGAGAACGACTAGCGGGGGACTCCTACGAGCAGTACTTC | CATSRERLAGDSYEQYF
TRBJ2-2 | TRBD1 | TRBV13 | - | TGTGCCAGCACGTCCCCGGGACAGGGGAACACCGGGGAGCTGTTTTTT | CASTSPGQGNTGELFF
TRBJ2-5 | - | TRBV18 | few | TGTGCCAGCTCACCTGACTTACAAGAGACCCAGTACTTC | CASSPDLQETQYF